This T cell receptor (beta chain) was recorded in a study of T cell changes during pregnancy in multiple sclerosis. Clones were read by immunoSEQ multiplex PCR, and TCRdb kept only the in-frame ones, dropping some. Of under 65,000 clones in the sample, 92% were seen once. The germline V gene encodes CDR1 LNHDA and CDR2 SQIVND (reference sequence). The CDR3 spans 13 residues. V was shortened by 8 bases and J by 3 bases, with 11 bases between the two germline ends. The source is a female donor with multiple sclerosis, enrolled in a pregnancy study. The source material was CD4+ T cells from peripheral blood mononuclear cells, sampled after pregnancy. This rearrangement joins TRBV19 to TRBJ1-5, with D possibly matching TRBD1 (5 bases). CDR3 residues: CASATTANQPQHF. In nucleotides, the CDR3 is TGTGCCAGTGCAACGACAGCCAATCAGCCCCAGCATTTT.